These 24 T cell receptor beta chains were sequenced from one sample in a study of shared clonotypes between healthy human individuals. CD45RO-negative cells were positively selected for CCR7, leaving out terminally differentiated effector memory CD45RA+ cells. Only in-frame clones appear in the TCRdb table, and some are missing; sequencing was by immunoSEQ multiplex PCR. The repertoire holds roughly 2,000,000 clones, with approximately 92% as singletons. The source material was naive CD8+ T cells from PBMCs. These receptor sequences come from a man younger than 35 in good health. Some clones in this sample may be carry-over from other donors' samples.

The rearrangement joins TRBV25-1 to TRBJ2-5; D unresolved. Germline values: CDR1 MGHDK, CDR2 SYGVNS. This CDR3 contains 10 residues. Trimming removed 2 bases from V and 9 bases from J, with 4 bases in between. The CDR3 region has the DNA TGTGCCAGCAGTGAAGGGTCCCAGTACTTC. It is translated as CASSEGSQYF.

V and J are TRBV27 and TRBJ1-1; D is possibly TRBD1 (6 bases). The CDR3 consists of 15 residues. CDR1 is MNHEY and CDR2 is SMNVEV in the germline V gene (reference sequence). The germline V and J ends were trimmed by 4 bases and 0 bases, with 12 bases remaining between them. CDR3 sequence reads: CASSSIRDMNTEAFF. Written as DNA, the CDR3 is TGTGCCAGCAGTTCAATCCGGGACATGAACACTGAAGCTTTCTTT.

This chain joins TRBV9 and TRBJ2-2, with TRBD2 matching over 12 bases. Losses at the gene ends were 4 bases for V and 6 bases for J; bases not matched to a gene: 19. Germline-derived CDR1 and CDR2 are SGDLS and YYNGEE. CDR3 length equals 20 residues. CDR3 amino acids: CASSRRGTSGPFGISGELFF. The CDR3 region has the DNA TGTGCCAGCAGCCGTCGGGGGACTAGCGGGCCGTTCGGGATTTCCGGGGAGCTGTTTTTT.

With respect to this clone: The same CDR3 arises from other DNA sequences in this sample as well. The J gene is TRBJ2-2, the V gene TRBV4-3; a possible D gene is TRBD1 (7 bases). Trimming removed 2 bases at V and 8 bases at J, with 12 bases between. CDR1 LGHNA and CDR2 YSLEER come from the germline V gene. There are 14 residues in the CDR3. The CDR3 region has the DNA TGCGCCAGCAGCCAACTGACAGGGACTGGGGAGCTGTTTTTT. Translation: CASSQLTGTGELFF.

The J gene is TRBJ1-2, the V gene TRBV7-2; D unresolved. The CDR3 sequence is 15 residues long. Germline CDR1 SGHTA, CDR2 FQGNSA. V was shortened by 4 bases and J by 4 bases, with 16 bases between the two germline ends. The CDR3 DNA sequence: TGTGCCAGCAGCTCAGCCTTGTGGGGAGGCTATGGCTACACCTTC. Its translation: CASSSALWGGYGYTF.

Regarding this clone: The sample has other DNA sequences that encode this CDR3 too. The chain carries TRBV28 and TRBJ2-1, with 9 nucleotides matching TRBD2. Germline-derived CDR1 and CDR2 are MDHEN and SYDVKM. J lost 1 base, V lost 2 bases, and 3 bases had no gene match. The CDR3 runs to 16 residues. The CDR3 DNA reads as TGTGCCAGCAGTTTAGTGGCGGGAGGGTCCTACAATGAGCAGTTCTTC. This translates into CASSLVAGGSYNEQFF.

Comments on this clone: The sample has other DNA sequences that encode this CDR3 too. The genes are TRBV28 and TRBJ2-7, with D unclear. V lost 5 bases, J lost 1 base, and 6 bases lay in between. This CDR3 region has 12 residues. Germline loops: CDR1 MDHEN, CDR2 SYDVKM. CDR3 DNA sequence: TGTGCCAGCAGTCTCCTTTCCTACGAGCAGTACTTC. Protein product: CASSLLSYEQYF.

The chain employs TRBV6-6 and TRBJ2-2, with TRBD1 identical over 8 bases. Germline assignment: CDR1 MNHNY and CDR2 SVGAGI (reference sequence). With 2 bases clipped from V and 5 bases from J, the junction kept 7 bases outside the gene matches. This CDR3 contains 16 residues. The CDR3 protein is CASSYLAGGATGELFF. In nucleotides, the CDR3 is TGTGCCAGCAGTTACCTGGCAGGGGGCGCGACCGGGGAGCTGTTTTTT.

The V and J genes are TRBV14 and TRBJ1-1, with D maybe TRBD1 (5 bases). Trimming removed 7 bases from V and 6 bases from J, with 9 bases in between. The germline V gene encodes CDR1 SGHDN and CDR2 FVKESK. CDR3 size: 11 residues. CDR3 bases: TGTGCCAGCACCGGGGCCGCTGAAGCTTTCTTT. Amino acids: CASTGAAEAFF.

The chain recombines TRBV13 with TRBJ1-1; D uncertain. The V end lost 1 base, the J end lost 11 bases, and 14 bases lay between the germline ends. The CDR3 sequence is 13 residues long. Germline V gene data show CDR1 as PRHDT and CDR2 as FYEKMQ (reference sequence). The CDR3 sequence is CASSLVTPPTAFF. In DNA, the CDR3 is TGTGCCAGCAGCTTAGTGACTCCCCCGACGGCTTTCTTT.

This chain uses TRBV27 with TRBJ2-7; 11 bases are shared with TRBD2. The V and J ends lost 8 bases and 5 bases, in that order; junction bases with no gene match: 5. The CDR3 is 13 residues long. CDR1 MNHEY and CDR2 SMNVEV come from the germline V gene (reference sequence). CDR3 in amino acids: CASGSGRADEQYF. CDR3 nucleotides: TGTGCCAGCGGTAGCGGGAGGGCGGACGAGCAGTACTTC.

This rearrangement joins TRBV6-1 to TRBJ2-5; 8 positions match TRBD2. V shed 4 bases, J shed 1 base, and the junction held 5 bases outside the gene matches. The germline CDR1 and CDR2 sequences are MNHNS and SASEGT. The CDR3 sequence is 15 residues long. Here the CDR3 DNA reads TGTGCCAGCAGTGCCCCGGGGGGGTTCCAAGAGACCCAGTACTTC. Amino acid sequence: CASSAPGGFQETQYF.

The chain carries TRBV28 and TRBJ2-1; D gene uncertain. Germline V CDR1 and CDR2: MDHEN, SYDVKM. The CDR3 extends over 15 amino acids. V lost 3 bases and J 6 bases, leaving 15 bases between the germline ends. In DNA, the CDR3 is TGTGCCAGCAGTTTTAGGGCCCGCGGTTCCAATGAGCAGTTCTTC. Its translation is CASSFRARGSNEQFF.

The chain employs TRBV7-9 and TRBJ2-1; D is undetermined. Deletions cut 5 bases from V and 9 bases from J, with 11 bases between. The V gene's germline CDR1 is SEHNR and CDR2 FQNEAQ (reference sequence). This CDR3 has 12 amino acids. The chain's CDR3 is CASSDNSGEQFF. CDR3 in DNA: TGTGCCAGCAGCGACAATTCGGGTGAGCAGTTCTTC. The full variable domain, its missing parts supplied by reference TRBV7-9 and TRBJ2-1, is DTGVSQNPRHKITKRGQNVTFRCDPISEHNRLYWYRQTLGQGPEFLTYFQNEAQLEKSRLLSDRFSAERPKGSFSTLEIQRTEQGDSAMYLCASSDNSGEQFFGPGTRLTVL.

V gene TRBV7-8 combines with J gene TRBJ2-7; D may correspond to TRBD1 or TRBD2 (5 bases each). There are 16 residues in the CDR3. Looked up from germline, CDR1 is SGHVS and CDR2 is FQNEAQ. Trimming shortened V by 5 bases and J by 0 bases, and 17 bases separated the two germline ends. CDR3 coding DNA: TGTGCCAGCAGCGCCCGGGGCGCCTCCTCCTCCTACGAGCAGTACTTC. Translation gives CASSARGASSSYEQYF.

V and J are TRBV27 and TRBJ2-1; D remains ambiguous. V was pared by 2 bases and J by 4 bases, with 6 bases between. This CDR3 contains 13 residues. CDR1 and CDR2 from the germline V gene are MNHEY and SMNVEV (reference sequence). For the CDR3, the DNA is TGTGCCAGCAGTTTAAAGGTTTACAATGAGCAGTTCTTC. Residues: CASSLKVYNEQFF.

The V call is TRBV19, the J call TRBJ2-2, with TRBD1 as a possible D gene (6 bases). Germline CDR1 and CDR2: LNHDA and SQIVND (reference sequence). V shed 4 bases and J shed 2 bases, with 8 bases lying between them. This CDR3 is 14 amino acids long. The CDR3 loop is CASSNRVNTGELFF. The CDR3 DNA reads TGTGCCAGTAGTAACAGGGTAAACACCGGGGAGCTGTTTTTT.

V usage is TRBV11-1 and J usage is TRBJ2-1, with D maybe TRBD2 (6 bases). Germline assignment: CDR1 SGHAT and CDR2 FQDESV (reference sequence). V gave up 2 bases and J gave up 9 bases, with 14 bases separating them. The CDR3 totals 14 residues. The CDR3 DNA reads as TGTGCCAGCAGCTTAAAAAGCCTAGCGCCTGAGCAGTTCTTC. It translates to CASSLKSLAPEQFF.

The V gene is TRBV19, the J gene TRBJ1-1; a possible D gene is TRBD1 (5 bases). Looked up from germline, CDR1 is LNHDA and CDR2 is SQIVND (reference sequence). The CDR3 spans 17 residues. V shed 6 bases and J shed 1 base, with 21 bases lying between them. CDR3 sequence reads: CASSREGWIRPNTEAFF. DNA for the CDR3: TGTGCCAGTAGCCGTGAGGGGTGGATTCGGCCGAACACTGAAGCTTTCTTT.

The gene calls are TRBV27 and TRBJ2-7; D gene ambiguous. The germline V gene encodes CDR1 MNHEY and CDR2 SMNVEV (reference sequence). V was shortened by 6 bases and J by 0 bases, with 9 bases between the two germline ends. The CDR3 totals 13 residues. The CDR3 is CASRNGSSYEQYF. The CDR3 bases are TGTGCCAGCAGAAATGGCAGCTCCTACGAGCAGTACTTC.

The rearrangement links TRBV6-6 to TRBJ2-7; the match to TRBD1 covers 7 bases. The V gene end was trimmed by 0 bases and the J gene end by 2 bases; junction bases not matched to a gene: 7. Germline V CDR1 and CDR2: MNHNY, SVGAGI (reference sequence). This CDR3 region has 16 residues. Written as DNA, the CDR3 is TGTGCCAGCAGTTACTCGCTTTGGGACAGAACCTACGAGCAGTACTTC. This translates into CASSYSLWDRTYEQYF.

V usage is TRBV7-6 and J usage is TRBJ2-1; 9 bases agree with TRBD2. The CDR3 length is 14 residues. Trimming took 5 bases from V and 11 from J; bases not matched to a gene: 10. CDR1 and CDR2 (germline): SGHVS, FNYEAQ. CDR3 in amino acids: CASSPPTSGIKQFF. The CDR3 DNA reads as TGTGCCAGCAGCCCACCGACTAGCGGTATAAAGCAGTTCTTC. The full variable domain, with the rest looked up from reference TRBV7-6 and TRBJ2-1, is GAGVSQSPRYKVTKRGQDVALRCDPISGHVSLYWYRQALGQGPEFLTYFNYEAQQDKSGLPNDRFSAERPEGSISTLTIQRTEQRDSAMYRCASSPPTSGIKQFFGPGTRLTVL.

The rearrangement uses TRBV6-5 and TRBJ1-5; 8 nucleotides align to TRBD1. Germline V gene lookup returns CDR1 MNHEY and CDR2 SVGAGI. This CDR3 region has 15 residues. With V trimmed by 5 bases and J by 6 bases, 9 bases remained unmatched. The CDR3: CASSPSETGAQPQHF. The DNA for the CDR3 is TGTGCCAGCAGTCCCTCAGAGACAGGGGCTCAGCCCCAGCATTTT.

The V and J genes are TRBV5-1 and TRBJ2-5; D remains ambiguous. The V end was cut by 1 base, the J end by 3 bases, with 16 bases between. Germline V lookup: CDR1 SGHRS, CDR2 YFSETQ. The CDR3 has 16 amino acids. The CDR3 DNA reads as TGCGCCAGCAGCTTGCGACCAGATAGGGTAAAAGAGACCCAGTACTTC. Amino acids: CASSLRPDRVKETQYF.